The T cell receptor (beta chain) described here comes from a study of blood T cell repertoires in COVID-19. Overall study context: From T cells, B-cell-depleted T cells, or PBMCs came the material, which was cDNA or gDNA.

V lost 2 bases, J lost 3 bases, and 3 bases stayed unmatched. CDR1 is SGDLS and CDR2 is YYNGEE in the germline V gene. The CDR3 totals 14 residues. Those enrolled, adults aged roughly 18 to 89 years, came from about two dozen US areas. TCRdb's table, derived via immunoSEQ multiplex PCR, lists solely in-frame clones and lacks some. The profile shows about 300,000 clones, approximately 88% of them singletons. The chain links TRBV9 to TRBJ2-5; 8 nucleotides match TRBD2. Specimen: PBMCs or T cells enriched from blood (not recorded which). This clonotype originated in a man aged 60-69 years who had recovered from COVID-19. CDR3 amino acids: CASSVGREEETQYF. The DNA of the CDR3 is TGTGCCAGCAGCGTCGGGCGGGAGGAAGAGACCCAGTACTTC.